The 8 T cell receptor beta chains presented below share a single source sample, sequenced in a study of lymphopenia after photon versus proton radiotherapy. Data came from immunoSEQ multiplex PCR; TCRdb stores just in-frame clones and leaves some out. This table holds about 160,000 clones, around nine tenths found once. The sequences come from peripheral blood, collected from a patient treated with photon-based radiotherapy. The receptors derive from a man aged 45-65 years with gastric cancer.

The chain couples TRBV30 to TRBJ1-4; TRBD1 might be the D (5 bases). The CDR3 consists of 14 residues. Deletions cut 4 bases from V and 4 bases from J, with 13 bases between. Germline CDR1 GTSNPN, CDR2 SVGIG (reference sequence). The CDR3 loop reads CAWTPAGLNEKLFF. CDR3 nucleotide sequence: TGTGCCTGGACCCCGGCGGGGCTTAATGAAAAACTGTTTTTT.

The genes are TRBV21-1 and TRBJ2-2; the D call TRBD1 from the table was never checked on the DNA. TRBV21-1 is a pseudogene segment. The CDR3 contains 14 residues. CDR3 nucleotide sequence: TGTGCCAGCAGCGCAACAGGGGCGGGCGGGGAGCTGTTTTTT. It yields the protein CASSATGAGGELFF.

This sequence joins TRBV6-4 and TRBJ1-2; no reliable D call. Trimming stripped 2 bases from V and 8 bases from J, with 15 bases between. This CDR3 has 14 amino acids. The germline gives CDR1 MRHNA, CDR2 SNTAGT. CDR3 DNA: TGTGCCAGCAGTGACCCGGCCCGCCGGGGAGGCTACACCTTC. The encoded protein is CASSDPARRGGYTF.

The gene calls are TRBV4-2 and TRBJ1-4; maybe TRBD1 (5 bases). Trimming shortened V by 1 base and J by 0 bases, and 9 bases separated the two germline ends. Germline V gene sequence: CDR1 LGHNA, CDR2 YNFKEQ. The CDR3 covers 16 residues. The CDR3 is CASSQASQATNEKLFF. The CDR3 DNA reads TGTGCCAGCAGCCAAGCCTCACAGGCAACTAATGAAAAACTGTTTTTT.

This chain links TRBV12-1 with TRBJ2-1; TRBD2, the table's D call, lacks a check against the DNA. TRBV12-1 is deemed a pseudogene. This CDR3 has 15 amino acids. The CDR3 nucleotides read TGTGCCAGCAGCCGGAGGACTAGCGGGAGAGGTGAGCAGTTCTTC. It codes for CASSRRTSGRGEQFF.

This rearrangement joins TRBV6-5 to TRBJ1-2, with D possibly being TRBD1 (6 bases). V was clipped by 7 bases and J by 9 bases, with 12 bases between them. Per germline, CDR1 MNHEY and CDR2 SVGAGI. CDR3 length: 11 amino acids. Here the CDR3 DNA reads TGTGCCAGCACGGAGGGGGGGCGCTACACCTTC. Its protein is CASTEGGRYTF.

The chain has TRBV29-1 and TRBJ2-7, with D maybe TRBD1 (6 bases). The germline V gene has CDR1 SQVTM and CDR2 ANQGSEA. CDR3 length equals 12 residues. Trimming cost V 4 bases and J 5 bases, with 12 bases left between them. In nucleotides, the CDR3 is TGCAGCGTTGCCTCAGGGGACCACGAGCAGTACTTC. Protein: CSVASGDHEQYF.

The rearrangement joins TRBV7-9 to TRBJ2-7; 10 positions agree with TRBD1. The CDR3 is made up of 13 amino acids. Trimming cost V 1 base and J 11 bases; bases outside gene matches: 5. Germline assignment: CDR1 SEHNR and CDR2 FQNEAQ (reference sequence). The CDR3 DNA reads TGTGCCAGCAGCTTAGGCAGGACAGGGGGGGAGTACTTC. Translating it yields CASSLGRTGGEYF.